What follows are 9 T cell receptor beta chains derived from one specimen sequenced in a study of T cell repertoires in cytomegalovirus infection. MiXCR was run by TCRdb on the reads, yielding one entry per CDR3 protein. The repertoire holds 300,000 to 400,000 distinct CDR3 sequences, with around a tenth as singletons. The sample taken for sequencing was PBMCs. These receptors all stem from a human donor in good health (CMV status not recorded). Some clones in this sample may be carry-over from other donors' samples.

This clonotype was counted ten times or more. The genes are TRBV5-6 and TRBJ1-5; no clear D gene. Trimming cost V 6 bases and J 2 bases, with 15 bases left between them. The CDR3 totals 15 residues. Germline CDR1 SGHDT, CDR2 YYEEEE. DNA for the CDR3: TGTGCCAGCACCTTACGACGAGAGGGCAATCAGCCCCAGCATTTT. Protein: CASTLRREGNQPQHF.

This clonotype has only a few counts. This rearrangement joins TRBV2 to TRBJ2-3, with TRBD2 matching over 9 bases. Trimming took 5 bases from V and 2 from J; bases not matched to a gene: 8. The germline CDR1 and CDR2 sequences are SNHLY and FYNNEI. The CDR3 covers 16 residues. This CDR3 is CASSSSLAGDTDTQYF. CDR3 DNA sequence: TGTGCCAGCAGTTCCTCGTTAGCGGGGGACACAGATACGCAGTATTTT.

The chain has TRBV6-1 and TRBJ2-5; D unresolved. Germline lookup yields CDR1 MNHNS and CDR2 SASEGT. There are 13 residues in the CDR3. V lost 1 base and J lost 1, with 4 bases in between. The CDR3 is CASSEVRQETQYF. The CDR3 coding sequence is TGTGCCAGCAGTGAAGTTCGCCAAGAGACCCAGTACTTC.

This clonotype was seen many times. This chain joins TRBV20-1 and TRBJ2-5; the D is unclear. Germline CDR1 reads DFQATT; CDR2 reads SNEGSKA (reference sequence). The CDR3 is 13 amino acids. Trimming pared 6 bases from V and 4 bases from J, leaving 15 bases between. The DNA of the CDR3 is TGCAGTGCGGCGCATCAGAATCGAGAGACCCAGTACTTC. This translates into CSAAHQNRETQYF.

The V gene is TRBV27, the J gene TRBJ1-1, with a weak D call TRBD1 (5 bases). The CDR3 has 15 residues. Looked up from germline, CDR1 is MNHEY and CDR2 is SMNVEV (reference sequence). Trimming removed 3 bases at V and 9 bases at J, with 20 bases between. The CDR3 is CASSFISPGRGKAFF. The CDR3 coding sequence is TGTGCCAGCAGTTTTATTAGTCCGGGAAGGGGAAAAGCTTTCTTT.

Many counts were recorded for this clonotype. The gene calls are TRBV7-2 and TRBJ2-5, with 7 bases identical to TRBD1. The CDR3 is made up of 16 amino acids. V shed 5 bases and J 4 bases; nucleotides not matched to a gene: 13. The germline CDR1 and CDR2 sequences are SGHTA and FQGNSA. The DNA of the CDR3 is TGTGCCAGCAGCCAACGACAGGGAATGGGTGCAGAGACCCAGTACTTC. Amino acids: CASSQRQGMGAETQYF.

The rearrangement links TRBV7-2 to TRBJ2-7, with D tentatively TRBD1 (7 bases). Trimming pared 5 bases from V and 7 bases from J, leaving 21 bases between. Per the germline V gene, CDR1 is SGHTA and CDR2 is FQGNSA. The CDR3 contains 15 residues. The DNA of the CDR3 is TGTGCCAGCAGCCCCCGGGTCGGAGGGGGCGTAGAGCAGTACTTC. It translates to CASSPRVGGGVEQYF. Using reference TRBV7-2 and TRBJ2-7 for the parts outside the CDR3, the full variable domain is GAGVSQSPSNKVTEKGKDVELRCDPISGHTALYWYRQSLGQGLEFLIYFQGNSAPDKSGLPSDRFSAERTGGSVSTLTIQRTQQEDSAVYLCASSPRVGGGVEQYFGPGTRLTVT.

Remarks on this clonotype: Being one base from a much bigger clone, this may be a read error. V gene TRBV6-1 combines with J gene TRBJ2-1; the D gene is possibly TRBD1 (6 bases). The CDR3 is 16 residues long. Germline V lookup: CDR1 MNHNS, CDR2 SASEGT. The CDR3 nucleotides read TGTGTCAGCAGTTCCATACAGGGAGTCTCCTACAATGAGCAGTTCTTC. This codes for CVSSSIQGVSYNEQFF.

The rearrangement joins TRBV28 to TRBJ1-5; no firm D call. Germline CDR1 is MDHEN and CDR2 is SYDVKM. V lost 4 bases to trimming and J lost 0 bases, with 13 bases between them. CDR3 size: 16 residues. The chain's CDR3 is CASSSSWPASNQPQHF. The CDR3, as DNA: TGTGCCAGCAGTTCCTCTTGGCCAGCTAGCAATCAGCCCCAGCATTTT.